The clone carrying this TCR beta chain was counted a few times. What it binds is not known. The CDR3 is made up of 14 amino acids. Germline CDR1 is SGHTA and CDR2 is FQGNSA. Between the trimmed V and J ends, which lost 1 base and 4 bases, there was a span of 11 bases. TCR alpha and TCR beta cDNA libraries carrying sample barcodes and UMIs were produced by 5'RACE using constant-segment primers. A single record per CDR3 protein comes from TCRdb applying MiXCR to the 5' RACE reads. The profile shows 85,000 to 130,000 distinct CDR3 sequences, roughly 12% of them singletons. This sample is drawn from a study of T-cell memory formation after mild COVID-19. Findings and caveats of the study: There was a balanced CD4/CD8 profile in clones contracting day 15 to 85, and later expanders leaned CD4+. Of the contracting clones, CD4+ ones lay mainly in CM and EM, and CD8+ ones in EMRA.

The receptor was isolated from an adult woman who had mild COVID-19 (a few samples of this study predate the infection). Cell type and time point are not known. Sequences were obtained from PBMCs or a T cell subset sorted from them (not recorded which). The V gene is TRBV7-2, the J gene TRBJ2-7; D is unclear. CDR3 bases: TGTGCCAGCAGCTTAGATCCAGGAGCTTACGAGCAGTACTTC. Its translation: CASSLDPGAYEQYF. The whole variable domain, remainder taken from reference TRBV7-2 and TRBJ2-7, is GAGVSQSPSNKVTEKGKDVELRCDPISGHTALYWYRQSLGQGLEFLIYFQGNSAPDKSGLPSDRFSAERTGGSVSTLTIQRTQQEDSAVYLCASSLDPGAYEQYFGPGTRLTVT.